The sequence of this T cell receptor beta chain was determined in a study of T cell repertoires in cytomegalovirus infection. Across the study: Matching HLA type and CMV infection were both indicated by public TCR beta signatures.

Findings and caveats of the study: Predominance within the ex vivo response was attributable to HLA-C-restricted CMV-specific TCR beta clonotypes. Identification of carriers of CMV plus the relevant HLA was achieved through cumulative public TCR beta family frequency.

This clonotype was seen a few times. Its antigen is not identified. MiXCR, applied by TCRdb to the reads, yields one record per CDR3 protein. Among about 310,000 distinct CDR3 sequences, more than 20% were seen once, and the ten largest hold 10% to 15%. Germline CDR1 and CDR2: LNHDA and SQIVND (reference sequence). The CDR3 is made up of 16 amino acids. The V and J ends lost 3 bases and 0 bases respectively, with 12 bases between them. This TCR derives from a human donor in good health (CMV status not recorded). Some clones in this sample may be carry-over from other donors' samples. The rearrangement joins TRBV19 to TRBJ2-1, with D maybe TRBD1 (5 bases). The input for sequencing was cultured PBMCs, taken from culture after CMV antigen stimulation. The CDR3 region is CASSMAGKNSYNEQFF. The CDR3, as DNA: TGTGCCAGTAGTATGGCAGGGAAAAACTCCTACAATGAGCAGTTCTTC.